This TCR beta chain derives from a study of blood T cells in healthy people across ages. CDR1 LGHDT and CDR2 YNNKEL come from the germline V gene (reference sequence). V was pared by 2 bases and J by 7 bases, with 15 bases between. There are 16 residues in the CDR3. In regard to this clonotype: Its antigen is unidentified.

Study results and limitations: Diversity estimated from one million T cells was considered an underestimate. Roughly linearly, TCR beta diversity per million T cells fell as age increased.

No fewer than 6 million PBMCs went into each sample. Per sample, at least 6 micrograms of total RNA were extracted. Together with a sample-barcoded 5' primer, a J-beta primer mix was included in a second PCR lasting roughly 6 to 12 cycles. TCRdb re-analysed the 5' RACE reads in MiXCR, keeping a single row per CDR3 protein. The table lists fewer than 1 million distinct CDR3 sequences, approximately 44% of them singletons, with around 21% in the top ten. The origin of this receptor is a man aged 60 to 69 in good health. The material sequenced was blood. The chain combines TRBV3-1 with TRBJ1-6, with D maybe TRBD1 (6 bases). The CDR3 DNA sequence: TGTGCCAGCAGCCAAAGGGGGGACTATGGAAATTCACCCCTCCACTTT. It yields the protein CASSQRGDYGNSPLHF.